This T cell receptor beta chain is from a study of CD8 T cell repertoires and HIV-1 epitope variants. Study background: Controls were a CMV, EBV and flu peptide pool, Ebola AY9 negative control, and no-peptide well. Epitopes were three Gag families plus Nef HW9 and YT9. Separate from the cultures, 1M uncultured T cells served as baseline. Study-wide points: Beta chains alone show antigen proliferation, not cytokine profile or function.

Assay used: immunoSEQ multiplex PCR; TCRdb lists only in-frame clones, some missing. The sample yields about 2,600 clones, around 72% seen once. Germline assignment: CDR1 SGHRS and CDR2 YFSETQ. V lost 4 bases, J lost 4 bases, and 12 bases stayed unmatched. The CDR3 has 16 amino acids. Remarks on this clone: The antigen is not known.

This sequence originates from a male donor with HIV. Specimen: cultured CD8+ T cells derived from PBMCs. J is TRBJ2-3 and V is TRBV5-1; 7 bases are a match to TRBD1. This CDR3 reads CASSRGTAIGADTQYF. CDR3 coding DNA: TGCGCCAGCAGCAGGGGGACAGCTATCGGGGCAGATACGCAGTATTTT.